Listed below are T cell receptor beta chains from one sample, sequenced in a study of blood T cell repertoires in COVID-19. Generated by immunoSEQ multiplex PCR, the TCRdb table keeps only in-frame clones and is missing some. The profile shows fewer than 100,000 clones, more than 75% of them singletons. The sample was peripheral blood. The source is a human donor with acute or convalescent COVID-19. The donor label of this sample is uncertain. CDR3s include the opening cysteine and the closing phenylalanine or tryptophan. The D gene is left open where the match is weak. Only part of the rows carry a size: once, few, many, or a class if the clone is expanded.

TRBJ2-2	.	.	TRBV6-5	TGTGCCAGCTTCAATGGACAGTCGCCCACCGGGGAGCTGTTTTTT	CASFNGQSPTGELFF
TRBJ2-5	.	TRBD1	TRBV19	TGTGCCAGTAGTAGCGATAGACAGGGGCCGCGGCAAGAGACCCAGTACTTC	CASSSDRQGPRQETQYF
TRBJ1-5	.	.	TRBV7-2	TGTGCCAGCAGCTTAGGAGGTAATAGCAATCAGCCCCAGCATTTT	CASSLGGNSNQPQHF
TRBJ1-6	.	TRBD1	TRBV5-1	TGCGCCAGCAGCCAGGGACAGGATAATTCACCCCTCCACTTT	CASSQGQDNSPLHF
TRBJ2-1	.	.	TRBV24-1	TGTGCCACCAGTACCCCCGTGGGAGACAATGAGCAGTTCTTC	CATSTPVGDNEQFF
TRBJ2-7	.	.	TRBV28	TGTGCCAGCAGCCCCGGACAGGAGGGGTCCTACGAGCAGTACTTC	CASSPGQEGSYEQYF
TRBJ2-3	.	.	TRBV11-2	TGTGCCAGCAGCTTTTCCCAGGGCACAGATACGCAGTATTTT	CASSFSQGTDTQYF
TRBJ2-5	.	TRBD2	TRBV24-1	TGTGCCACCAGTGCTACGGGGGGGAGAGAGACCCAGTACTTC	CATSATGGRETQYF
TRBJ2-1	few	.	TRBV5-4	TGTGCCAGCAGCTTGGGCCCGGGTGAGCAGTTCTTC	CASSLGPGEQFF
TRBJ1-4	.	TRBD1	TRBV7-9	TGTGCCAGCAGCCCCCCTAGGGACAGGTCTAATGAAAAACTGTTTTTT	CASSPPRDRSNEKLFF
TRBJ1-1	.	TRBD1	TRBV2	TGTGCCAGCGTAGGGACAGGCAAAAACACTGAAGCTTTCTTT	CASVGTGKNTEAFF
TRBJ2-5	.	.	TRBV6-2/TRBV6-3	TGTGCCAGCAGCCCCGGTGGAGTGTCCCAAGAGACCCAGTACTTC	CASSPGGVSQETQYF
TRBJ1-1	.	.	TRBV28	TGTGCCAGCAGCCTGACAGTCACCCCTGAAGCTTTCTTT	CASSLTVTPEAFF
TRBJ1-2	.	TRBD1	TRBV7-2	TGTGCCAGCAGCTTACCCCGGACAGGCGTTTGGAGCTATGGCTACACCTTC	CASSLPRTGVWSYGYTF
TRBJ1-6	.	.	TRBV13	TGTGCCAGCAGCTTTTCCGCGACAGAAAGGGCTTCACCCCTCCACTTT	CASSFSATERASPLHF
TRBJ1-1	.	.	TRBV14	TGTGCCAGCAGCGAACGGGATGAAGCTTTCTTT	CASSERDEAFF
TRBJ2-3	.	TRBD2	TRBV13	TGTGCCAGCAGCTCACGGGGGGGCGGGGGCCACAGCACAGATACGCAGTATTTT	CASSSRGGGGHSTDTQYF
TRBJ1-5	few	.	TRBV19	TGTGCCAGTAGTATAGGATCGGGTGAGGGACAAAGAAATCAGCCCCAGCATTTT	CASSIGSGEGQRNQPQHF
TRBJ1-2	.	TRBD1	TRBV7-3	TGTGCCAGCAGCCCCGGGACAGGGAATAACTATGGCTACACCTTC	CASSPGTGNNYGYTF
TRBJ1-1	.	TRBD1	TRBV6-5	TGTGCCAGCAGGGGGACAGGGACCCTCGTTGAAGCTTTCTTT	CASRGTGTLVEAFF
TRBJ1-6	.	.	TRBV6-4	TGTGCCAGCAGTCTAAACCTCAATTCACCCCTCCACTTT	CASSLNLNSPLHF
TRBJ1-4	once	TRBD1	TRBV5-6	TGTGCCAGCAGCTTCGGGACAGGCCCAACCCTTTCTTTT	CASSFGTGPTLSF
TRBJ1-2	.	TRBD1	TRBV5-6	TGTGCCAGCAGCTTCCAGGGGGACTATGGCTACACCTTC	CASSFQGDYGYTF
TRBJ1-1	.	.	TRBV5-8	TGTGCCAGCAGCTTGAACAGGATTAACACTGAAGCTTTCTTT	CASSLNRINTEAFF
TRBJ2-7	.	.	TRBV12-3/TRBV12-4	TGTGCCAGCAGTTACTTACTCGACGAGCAGTACTTC	CASSYLLDEQYF
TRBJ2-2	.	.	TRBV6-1	TGTGCCAGCAGTGAACTGGGGGGCACCGGGGAGCTGTTTTTT	CASSELGGTGELFF